This T cell receptor (beta chain) comes out of a study of beta chain features in type 1 diabetes. TCRB transcripts that were expressed got sequenced, as all of the isolated RNA had been reverse transcribed. Method: immunoSEQ multiplex PCR; TCRdb's copy keeps in-frame clones and lacks some. The top ten hold around 0.02% of the sample, which has 850,000 to 900,000 clones, roughly 16% seen once. Sorted populations all exceeded 95% purity. The V and J ends lost 6 bases and 9 bases respectively, with 24 bases between them. CDR3 length: 16 residues. CDR1 is LNHDA, CDR2 SQIVND, per germline (reference sequence).

The origin of this receptor is a woman aged 18-29 years in good health. This rearrangement joins TRBV19 to TRBJ2-1, with a possible D match to TRBD2 (5 bases). The source material was naive CD4+ T cells from blood. CDR3 sequence: CASSPQEATGSGEQFF. The DNA of the CDR3 is TGTGCCAGTAGCCCCCAGGAGGCGACTGGGTCAGGTGAGCAGTTCTTC. Supplemented by reference TRBV19 and TRBJ2-1, the full variable domain reads DGGITQSPKYLFRKEGQNVTLSCEQNLNHDAMYWYRQDPGQGLRLIYYSQIVNDFQKGDIAEGYSVSREKKESFPLTVTSAQKNPTAFYLCASSPQEATGSGEQFFGPGTRLTVL.